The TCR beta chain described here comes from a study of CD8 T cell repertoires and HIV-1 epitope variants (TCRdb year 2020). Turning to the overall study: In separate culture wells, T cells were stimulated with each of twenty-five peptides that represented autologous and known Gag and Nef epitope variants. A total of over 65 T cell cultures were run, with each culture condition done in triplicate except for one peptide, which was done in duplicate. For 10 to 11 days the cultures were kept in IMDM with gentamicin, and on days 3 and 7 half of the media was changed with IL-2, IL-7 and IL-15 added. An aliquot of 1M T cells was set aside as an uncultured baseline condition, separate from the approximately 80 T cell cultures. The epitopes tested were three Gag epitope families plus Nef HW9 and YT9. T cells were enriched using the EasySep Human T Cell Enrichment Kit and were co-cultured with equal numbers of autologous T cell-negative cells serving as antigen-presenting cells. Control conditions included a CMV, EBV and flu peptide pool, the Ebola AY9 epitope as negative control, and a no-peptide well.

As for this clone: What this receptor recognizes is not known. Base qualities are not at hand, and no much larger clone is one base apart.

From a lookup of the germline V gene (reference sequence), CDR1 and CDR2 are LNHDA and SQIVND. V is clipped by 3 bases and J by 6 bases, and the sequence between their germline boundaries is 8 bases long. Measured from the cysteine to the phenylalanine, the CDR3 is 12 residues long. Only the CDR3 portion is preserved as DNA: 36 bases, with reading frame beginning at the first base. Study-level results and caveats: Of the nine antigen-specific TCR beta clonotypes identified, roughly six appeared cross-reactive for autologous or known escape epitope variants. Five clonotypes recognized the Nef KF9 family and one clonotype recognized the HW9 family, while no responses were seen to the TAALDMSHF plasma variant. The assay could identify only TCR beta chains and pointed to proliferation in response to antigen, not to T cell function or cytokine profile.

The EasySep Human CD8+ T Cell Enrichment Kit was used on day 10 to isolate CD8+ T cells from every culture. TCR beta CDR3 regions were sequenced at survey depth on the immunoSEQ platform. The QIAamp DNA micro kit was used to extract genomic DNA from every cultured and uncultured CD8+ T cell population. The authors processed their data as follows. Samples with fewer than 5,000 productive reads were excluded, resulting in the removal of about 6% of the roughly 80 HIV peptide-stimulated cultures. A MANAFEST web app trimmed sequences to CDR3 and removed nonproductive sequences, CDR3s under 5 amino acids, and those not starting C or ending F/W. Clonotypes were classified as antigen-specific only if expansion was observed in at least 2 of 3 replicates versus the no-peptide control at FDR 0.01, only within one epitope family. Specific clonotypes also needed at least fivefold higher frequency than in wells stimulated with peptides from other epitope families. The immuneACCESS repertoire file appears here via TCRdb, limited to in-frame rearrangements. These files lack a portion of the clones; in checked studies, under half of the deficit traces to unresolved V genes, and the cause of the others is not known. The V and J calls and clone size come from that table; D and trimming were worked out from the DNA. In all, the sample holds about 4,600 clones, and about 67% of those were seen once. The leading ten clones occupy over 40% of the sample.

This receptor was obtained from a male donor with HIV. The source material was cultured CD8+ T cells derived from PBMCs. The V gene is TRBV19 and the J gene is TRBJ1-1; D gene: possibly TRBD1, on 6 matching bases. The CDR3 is CASSIGGAEAFF. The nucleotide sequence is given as TGTGCCAGTAGTATCGGGGGCGCTGAAGCTTTCTTT.